This TCR beta chain appears in the sequencing data of a study of Ad26.COV2.S vaccination and SARS-CoV-2 variants. Germline V lookup: CDR1 MGHRA, CDR2 YSYEKL. This CDR3 has 15 residues. V shed 0 bases, J shed 5 bases, and the junction held 5 bases outside the gene matches. The protocol was immunoSEQ multiplex PCR, while the TCRdb copy is restricted to in-frame clones and leaves out a portion. The sample includes roughly 380,000 clones, approximately 87% seen only once; the top ten take around 3.6%. Treatment in this sample: around 19 received Ad26.COV2.S at low or high dose, single or two shots; about 5 received placebo; per-sample allocation not given. Specimen acquisition occurred on day 63 following the initial vaccine or placebo injection.

The origin of this receptor is a person aged 18-60 years who received the Ad26.COV2.S COVID-19 vaccine or a placebo. The gene calls are TRBV4-1 and TRBJ2-7, with 9 nucleotides matching TRBD1. Material: peripheral blood, obtained in a trial of Ad26.COV2.S vaccine versus placebo. The CDR3 region is CASSQEDRGYHEQYF. Here the CDR3 DNA reads TGCGCCAGCAGCCAAGAGGACAGGGGTTATCACGAGCAGTACTTC.